What follows are 22 T cell receptor beta chains derived from one specimen sequenced in a study of blood T cell repertoires in COVID-19. The table came from immunoSEQ multiplex PCR; TCRdb's copy has only in-frame clones and leaves some out. The sample records 200,000 to 300,000 clones, 80% to 90% being singletons. The sequenced sample consisted of PBMCs or T cells enriched from blood (not recorded which). The receptor source for this set is a woman aged 25-40 years who had recovered from COVID-19.

The chain links TRBV30 to TRBJ2-3; possible D gene TRBD2, 6 bases. This CDR3 is built from 14 residues. Germline V lookup: CDR1 GTSNPN, CDR2 SVGIG (reference sequence). V lost 5 bases and J lost 2, with 14 bases in between. DNA for the CDR3: TGTGCCTGGTTTGGTAGCGGTTACACAGATACGCAGTATTTT. It codes for CAWFGSGYTDTQYF.

The chain joins TRBV19 to TRBJ2-1; 13 bases map to TRBD2. The germline V gene has CDR1 LNHDA and CDR2 SQIVND (reference sequence). V lost 7 bases to trimming and J lost 5 bases; unmatched junction nucleotides: 5. The length of the CDR3 is 15 residues. This CDR3 reads CASNLGLAGDNEQFF. For the CDR3, the DNA is TGTGCCAGTAACCTAGGACTAGCGGGGGACAATGAGCAGTTCTTC.

The chain recombines TRBV30 with TRBJ1-4, with TRBD1 as a possible D gene (5 bases). The germline V gene has CDR1 GTSNPN and CDR2 SVGIG (reference sequence). This CDR3 has 12 amino acids. Deletions cut 8 bases from V and 6 bases from J, with 13 bases between. CDR3 DNA sequence: TGTGCCAGAGCGGGGCTAGATGAAAAACTGTTTTTT. Its protein product is CARAGLDEKLFF.

The chain carries TRBV28 and TRBJ2-1; the match to TRBD2 covers 8 bases. The CDR3 length is 16 residues. Germline CDR1 reads MDHEN; CDR2 reads SYDVKM. J was trimmed by 6 bases and V by 10 bases; bases with no gene match: 17. The chain's CDR3 is CATYPSAGGFSNEQFF. The DNA for the CDR3 is TGTGCCACTTACCCGTCCGCGGGAGGTTTTAGCAATGAGCAGTTCTTC.

The chain employs TRBV7-9 and TRBJ2-6; 8 nucleotides match TRBD1. Looked up from germline, CDR1 is SEHNR and CDR2 is FQNEAQ (reference sequence). The CDR3 spans 19 residues. Losses at the gene ends were 1 base for V and 2 bases for J; bases not matched to a gene: 10. The CDR3 region has the DNA TGTGCCAGCAGCTTAGGAGCTCGGACAGGGAGGACTGGGGCCAACGTCCTGACTTTC. It encodes CASSLGARTGRTGANVLTF.

V is TRBV5-4 and J is TRBJ1-2; 8 bases map to TRBD1. The germline V gene encodes CDR1 SGHNT and CDR2 YYREEE (reference sequence). The CDR3 totals 13 residues. After removal of 4 bases from V and 6 bases from J, the junction contained 5 bases not matched to a gene. The CDR3 sequence is CASSRDRSNGYTF. The CDR3 DNA reads as TGTGCCAGCAGCCGGGACAGGTCGAATGGCTACACCTTC.

The V and J genes are TRBV15 and TRBJ1-2; D may be TRBD1 (5 bases). Trimming removed 1 base from V and 2 bases from J, with 14 bases in between. Germline V gives CDR1 LNHNV, CDR2 YYDKDF (reference sequence). The CDR3 contains 16 residues. CDR3 bases: TGTGCCACCAGCAGAGGGGCTGCGGGGACGAACTATGGCTACACCTTC. Translated, it gives CATSRGAAGTNYGYTF. Supplemented by reference TRBV15 and TRBJ1-2, the full variable domain reads DAMVIQNPRYQVTQFGKPVTLSCSQTLNHNVMYWYQQKSSQAPKLLFHYYDKDFNNEADTPDNFQSRRPNTSFCFLDIRSPGLGDTAMYLCATSRGAAGTNYGYTFGSGTRLTVV.

The V call is TRBV4-1, the J call TRBJ2-1, with D maybe TRBD2 (6 bases). Trimming took off 1 base at V and 5 bases at J, with 12 bases between the two ends. The length of the CDR3 is 15 residues. Germline CDR1 is MGHRA and CDR2 is YSYEKL. The CDR3 spells CASSQGTSHDNEQFF. The CDR3 DNA sequence: TGCGCCAGCAGCCAAGGCACTAGCCATGACAATGAGCAGTTCTTC.

V and J are TRBV7-9 and TRBJ1-5; D remains ambiguous. Germline loops: CDR1 SEHNR, CDR2 FQNEAQ (reference sequence). V lost 1 base and J lost 3, with 7 bases in between. This CDR3 has 14 amino acids. Here the CDR3 DNA reads TGTGCCAGCAGCTTAGTACAGATCAATCAGCCCCAGCATTTT. The encoded protein is CASSLVQINQPQHF.

The chain has TRBV3-1 (or the pseudogene TRBV3-2) and TRBJ2-3; D unclear. Between the trimmed V and J ends, which lost 0 bases and 13 bases, there was a span of 14 bases. CDR1 is LGHDT, CDR2 YNNKEL, per germline (reference sequence). The CDR3 is 13 residues long. The DNA for the CDR3 is TGTGCCAGCAGCCAAGAGGCGCCCCGTCGGGAGTATTTT. Translated, it gives CASSQEAPRREYF.

The rearrangement joins TRBV24-1 to TRBJ2-5, with 9 bases lining up with TRBD2. CDR3 length: 14 amino acids. Trimming removed 5 bases from V and 7 bases from J; junction bases left unmatched: 7. Per the germline V gene, CDR1 is KGHDR and CDR2 is SFDVKD. The DNA of the CDR3 is TGTGCCACCAGTGTTGCGGGAGGGGATGGGACCCAGTACTTC. Translation: CATSVAGGDGTQYF.

Comments on this clone: The same CDR3 can be traced to other DNA sequences in this sample. This chain connects TRBV3-1 (or the pseudogene TRBV3-2) to TRBJ1-5; D is unclear. Per germline, CDR1 LGHDT and CDR2 YNNKEL (reference sequence). This CDR3 contains 14 residues. V was cut by 1 base and J by 4 bases, with 8 bases left in between. CDR3 in amino acids: CASSQGRANQPQHF. DNA for the CDR3: TGTGCCAGCAGCCAAGGGCGGGCGAATCAGCCCCAGCATTTT.

The rearrangement links TRBV7-2 to TRBJ1-2, with 7 bases aligning to TRBD1. J gave up 4 bases and V 5 bases, and 7 bases lay outside the gene matches. Looked up from germline, CDR1 is SGHTA and CDR2 is FQGNSA. The CDR3 is 14 residues long. CDR3 in DNA: TGTGCCAGCAGCCCGCCGGGACAGCCCTATGGCTACACCTTC. Its translation: CASSPPGQPYGYTF.

J is TRBJ2-7 and V is TRBV28; D gene unclear. This CDR3 has 12 amino acids. Germline-derived CDR1 and CDR2 are MDHEN and SYDVKM. Trimming left V 7 bases short and J 3 bases short, with 10 bases between. CDR3 residues: CASKASGYEQYF. The CDR3 coding sequence is TGTGCCAGCAAGGCATCAGGCTACGAGCAGTACTTC.

This clone was picked up one time. The chain has TRBV10-3 and TRBJ2-2, with 13 bases lining up with TRBD2. CDR1 is ENHRY, CDR2 SYGVKD, per germline. This CDR3 has 17 amino acids. V lost 8 bases to trimming and J lost 2 bases; unmatched junction nucleotides: 8. CDR3 protein: CAIPGGTSGKNTGELFF. In DNA, the CDR3 is TGTGCCATCCCTGGGGGGACTAGCGGGAAAAACACCGGGGAGCTGTTTTTT.

Only one count was recorded for this clone. This chain joins TRBV7-2 and TRBJ2-5, with a tentative D call TRBD1 (5 bases). There are 14 residues in the CDR3. V was cut by 1 base and J by 7 bases, with 13 bases left in between. The germline V gene has CDR1 SGHTA and CDR2 FQGNSA. The CDR3 region is CASSLGQGMGTQYF. As DNA, the CDR3 is TGTGCCAGCAGCTTAGGGCAGGGTATGGGGACCCAGTACTTC.

V and J are TRBV25-1 and TRBJ2-1; D gene uncertain. V was pared by 2 bases and J by 0 bases, with 8 bases between. CDR1 and CDR2 from the germline V gene are MGHDK and SYGVNS. The CDR3 runs 15 residues. In nucleotides, the CDR3 is TGTGCCAGCAGTGAAGAGGTGAGCTCCTACAATGAGCAGTTCTTC. Translating gives CASSEEVSSYNEQFF.

This clone was seen only once. The chain recombines TRBV7-2 with TRBJ2-2, with 8 bases identical to TRBD2. With 4 bases clipped from V and 0 bases from J, the junction kept 4 bases outside the gene matches. Germline V gene lookup returns CDR1 SGHTA and CDR2 FQGNSA. The CDR3 is made up of 16 amino acids. This CDR3 reads CASSYLAGTNTGELFF. DNA for the CDR3: TGTGCCAGCAGCTACTTAGCGGGAACGAACACCGGGGAGCTGTTTTTT.

This clone has just one count. This chain links TRBV3-1 (or the pseudogene TRBV3-2) with TRBJ2-1, with 9 bases aligning to TRBD2. This CDR3 has 16 residues. The germline V gene encodes CDR1 LGHDT and CDR2 YNNKEL (reference sequence). J lost 3 bases, V lost 3 bases, and 6 bases had no gene match. CDR3 nucleotide sequence: TGTGCCAGCAGCCAGGACCTAGCGGGGAACTACAATGAGCAGTTCTTC. Protein product: CASSQDLAGNYNEQFF.

This chain joins TRBV5-1 and TRBJ1-5, with D uncertain. Trimming pared 4 bases from V and 0 bases from J, leaving 11 bases between. The CDR3 has 15 residues. Per the germline V gene, CDR1 is SGHRS and CDR2 is YFSETQ. CDR3 nucleotides: TGCGCCAGCAGCCGGTGGGGAGGTAGCAATCAGCCCCAGCATTTT. This gives the protein CASSRWGGSNQPQHF.

This chain links TRBV30 with TRBJ1-2; TRBD1 aligns across 8 bases. The CDR3 sequence is 12 residues long. CDR1 is GTSNPN, CDR2 SVGIG, per germline (reference sequence). Losses at the gene ends were 8 bases for V and 3 bases for J; bases not matched to a gene: 5. This CDR3 reads CALGQGDYGYTF. CDR3 sequence (DNA): TGTGCCCTCGGACAGGGCGACTATGGCTACACCTTC.

V is TRBV6-2 or TRBV6-3 and J is TRBJ1-2; D is perhaps TRBD1 (6 bases). Germline assignment: CDR1 MNHEY and CDR2 SVGEGT. The CDR3 is 14 amino acids. V lost 2 bases and J 0 bases, leaving 7 bases between the germline ends. This chain's CDR3 is CASSYDRTNYGYTF. The CDR3 DNA reads TGTGCCAGCAGTTACGACAGGACTAACTATGGCTACACCTTC.